This TCR beta chain appears in the sequencing data of a study of T cells in Graves' hyperthyroidism and ophthalmopathy (dated by TCRdb to between 2018 and 2021). In the study overall: Peripheral blood was collected at initial diagnosis, before any treatment. Prospective prediction of ophthalmopathy was tested in an independent validation cohort consisting of some 19 hyperthyroidism patients and around 16 patients who later progressed to ophthalmopathy. After blood sampling, hyperthyroidism patients were treated with methimazole at a starting dose of 30 mg daily, and ophthalmopathy patients were treated with high-dose intravenous methylprednisolone. TCR Vbeta CDR3 sequencing of 120 to 150 peripheral blood samples (approximately 44 ophthalmopathy, about 80 hyperthyroidism and around 17 progressor patients) is reported in the paper. In about 6 Graves' hyperthyroidism patients, the study also compared T-cell repertoires from thyroid tissue with T-cell repertoires from blood. For training and testing, the roughly 100 patients in the discovery cohort were randomly divided in a 7:3 ratio. To identify TCR V-J signatures that set the groups apart, the researchers used a discovery cohort of 95 to 100 patients, made up of 40 to 45 with Graves' ophthalmopathy and about 60 with stable Graves' hyperthyroidism.

V drops 4 bases and J drops 6 bases, leaving 10 bases in between. The CDR3 sequence holds 13 residues, the cysteine and phenylalanine included. Only the CDR3 part of the read is kept: 39 bases, read in frame from the first base. In the germline V gene, CDR1 corresponds to SNHLY and CDR2 to FYNNEI. Amplification of TCR beta CDR3 regions was carried out from RNA transcripts. The first round of RT-PCR for the TCR CDR3 was performed with the HTBI primer set and the Qiagen OneStep RT-PCR kit. A second multiplex PCR round built the libraries, followed by size selection and purification. Paired-end sequencing of the libraries was performed with 100 bp reads on an Illumina HiSeq2000. Per the original workflow: SOAPnuke was used to process the raw data, removing reads that contained adapters or uncalled bases, had a mean Phred below 15, or lacked an exact match to the constant primer or identifier. COPE v1.2.5 was used to merge the high-quality paired reads, and each unique nucleotide sequence was defined as a clonotype. Clonotypes were aligned to IMGT TRBV, TRBD and TRBJ reference segments using MiTCR v1.1. Only V-J combinations with frequency above 0.0001, covering 99% to 99.2% of repertoires, were analysed. A TCS score was defined as the ratio of F50 (clonal expansion) to E x V (chaos), with BLOSUM62-based TCRdist applied between CDR3 peptides within each V-J. Welch's t-statistics and random forest reduced 500 to 650 V-J features to 10 to 15, which were used in a naive Bayes classifier (R e1071). The raw public reads went through TCRdb reprocessing: fastp at Q25, MiXCR clone calling, in-frame beta chains kept. Each record represents a unique CDR3 protein, reported with the most common genes and DNA among its rows. V and J calls and clone size were set by TCRdb, not the authors. This sample has a few hundred thousand distinct CDR3 sequences in its table, and roughly 22% of those were observed once. The ten most abundant clones make up around two thirds of the sample.

This clonotype was seen more than once but under ten times. The specificity of this receptor is unknown. It has no much larger one-base neighbor in the sample; base qualities were not kept. Moderately to severely active disease, a Clinical Activity Score of at least 3, a NOSPECS grade of at least 4, and a duration under 3 months were present in ophthalmopathy patients. The study excluded patients with uncontrolled infections, other autoimmune diseases, pregnancy or lactation. Diagnoses were based on clinical symptoms, serum thyroxine and TRAb, thyroid ultrasound and orbital computed tomography. Ficoll-Paque density gradient centrifugation was used to isolate PBMCs from about 9.4 ml of fresh peripheral blood. Total RNA was extracted with Trizol reagent, and quality was checked on an Agilent 2100 Bioanalyzer. What the study reported, not specific to this receptor: Most expanded thyroid clonotypes (frequency above 0.001) were also detected in blood, suggesting blood repertoires may reflect thyroid immune responses. In validation, the model predicted progression to ophthalmopathy a median of approximately 6.6 months before onset, with about 71% sensitivity and 72.22% specificity. In cross-validation, a model built on a 13 V-J signature told ophthalmopathy apart from stable hyperthyroidism with approximately 90% sensitivity and around 81% specificity, and in testing the same model reached 80%/75%. No statistical method was used to fix the sample size in advance, and group allocation was not hidden from the investigators.

The chain was built from TRBV2 and TRBJ2-1, with the D segment identity uncertain. Source material: blood. The origin of this receptor is a man aged 25-40 years with Graves' ophthalmopathy. The DNA sequence is as follows: TGTGCCAGCAGTGGGGCGCCGGGCAATGAGCAGTTCTTC. This is translated as CASSGAPGNEQFF.